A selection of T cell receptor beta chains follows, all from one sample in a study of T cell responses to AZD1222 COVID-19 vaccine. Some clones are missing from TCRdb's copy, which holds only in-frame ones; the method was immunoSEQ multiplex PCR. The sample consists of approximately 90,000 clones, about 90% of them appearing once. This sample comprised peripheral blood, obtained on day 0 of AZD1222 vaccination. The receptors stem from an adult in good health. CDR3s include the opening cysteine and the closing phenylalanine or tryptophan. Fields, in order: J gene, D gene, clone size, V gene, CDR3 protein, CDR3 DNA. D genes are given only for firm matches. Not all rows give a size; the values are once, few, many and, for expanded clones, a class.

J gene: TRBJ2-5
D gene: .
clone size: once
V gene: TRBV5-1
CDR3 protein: CASSLVGGETQYF
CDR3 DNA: TGCGCCAGCAGCTTGGTTGGGGGGGAGACCCAGTACTTC

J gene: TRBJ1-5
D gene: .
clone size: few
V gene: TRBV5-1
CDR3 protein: CASSVGPEYNQPQHF
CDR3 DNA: TGCGCCAGCAGCGTCGGACCGGAATACAATCAGCCCCAGCATTTT

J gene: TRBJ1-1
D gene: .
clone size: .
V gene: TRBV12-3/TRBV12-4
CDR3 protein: CASSELENTEAFF
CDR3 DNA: TGTGCCAGCAGCGAATTAGAGAACACTGAAGCTTTCTTT

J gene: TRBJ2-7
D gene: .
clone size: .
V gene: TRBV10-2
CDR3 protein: CASSALWDDEQYF
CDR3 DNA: TGCGCCAGCTCGGCTCTGTGGGACGACGAGCAGTACTTC

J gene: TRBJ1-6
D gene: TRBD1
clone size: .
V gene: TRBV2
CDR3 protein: CASGQVYSPLHF
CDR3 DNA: TGTGCCAGCGGACAGGTATACTCACCCCTCCACTTT

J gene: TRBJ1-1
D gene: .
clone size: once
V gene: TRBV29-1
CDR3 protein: CSVDPGQHDTEAFF
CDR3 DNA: TGCAGCGTTGATCCCGGCCAGCACGACACTGAAGCTTTCTTT

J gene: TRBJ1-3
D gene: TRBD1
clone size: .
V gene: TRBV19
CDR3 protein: CASRATGGAGNTIYF
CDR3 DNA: TGTGCCAGTAGGGCGACAGGGGGTGCTGGAAACACCATATATTTT

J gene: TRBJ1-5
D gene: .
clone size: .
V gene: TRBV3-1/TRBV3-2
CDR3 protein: CASSQDTNQPQHF
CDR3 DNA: TGTGCCAGCAGCCAAGATACCAATCAGCCCCAGCATTTT

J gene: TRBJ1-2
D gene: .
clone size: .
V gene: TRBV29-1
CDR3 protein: CSVDRPLEARGYTF
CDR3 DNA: TGCAGCGTTGACCGCCCTTTAGAGGCTCGTGGCTACACCTTC

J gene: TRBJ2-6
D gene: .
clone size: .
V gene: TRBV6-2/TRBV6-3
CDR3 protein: CASSVRGSGANVLTF
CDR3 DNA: TGTGCCAGCAGTGTACGGGGATCGGGGGCCAACGTCCTGACTTTC

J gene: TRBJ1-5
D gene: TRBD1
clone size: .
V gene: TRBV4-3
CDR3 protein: CASSQAWTGDGRNQPQHF
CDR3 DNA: TGCGCCAGCAGCCAAGCATGGACAGGGGATGGCAGAAATCAGCCCCAGCATTTT

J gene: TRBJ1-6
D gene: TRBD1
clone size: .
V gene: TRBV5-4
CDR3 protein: CASSLLRGESVSPLHF
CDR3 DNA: TGTGCCAGCAGCTTGCTCAGGGGGGAATCTGTTTCACCCCTCCACTTT

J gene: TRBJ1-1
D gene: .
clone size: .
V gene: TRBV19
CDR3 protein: CASRKRGSGTEAFF
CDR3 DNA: TGTGCCAGCCGGAAAAGGGGCTCGGGCACTGAAGCTTTCTTT

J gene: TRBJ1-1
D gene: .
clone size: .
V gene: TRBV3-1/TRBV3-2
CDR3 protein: CASSQTQVNTEAFF
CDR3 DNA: TGTGCCAGCAGCCAAACACAGGTGAACACTGAAGCTTTCTTT

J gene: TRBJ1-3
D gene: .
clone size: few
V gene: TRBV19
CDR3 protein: CASRSVRFSGNTIYF
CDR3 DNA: TGTGCCAGTAGATCTGTCCGCTTCTCTGGAAACACCATATATTTT

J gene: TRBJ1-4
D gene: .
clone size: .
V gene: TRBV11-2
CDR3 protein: CASRGGEKLFF
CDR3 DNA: TGTGCCAGCAGGGGAGGGGAAAAACTGTTTTTT

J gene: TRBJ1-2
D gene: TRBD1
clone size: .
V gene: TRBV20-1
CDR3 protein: CSASPSDREGSYTF
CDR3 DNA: TGCAGTGCTAGTCCGAGCGACAGGGAGGGAAGCTACACCTTC

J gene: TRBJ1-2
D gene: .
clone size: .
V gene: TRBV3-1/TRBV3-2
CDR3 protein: CASSTSESNYGYTF
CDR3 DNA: TGTGCCAGCAGCACCTCAGAGTCTAACTATGGCTACACCTTC

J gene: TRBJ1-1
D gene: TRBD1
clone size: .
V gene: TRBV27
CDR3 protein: CASSKNRGGNTEAFF
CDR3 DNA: TGTGCCAGCAGCAAAAACAGGGGCGGGAACACTGAAGCTTTCTTT

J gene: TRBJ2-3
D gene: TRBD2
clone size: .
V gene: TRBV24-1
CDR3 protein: CATSDTGLAGFTDTQYF
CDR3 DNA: TGTGCCACCAGTGATACAGGACTAGCGGGATTCACAGATACGCAGTATTTT

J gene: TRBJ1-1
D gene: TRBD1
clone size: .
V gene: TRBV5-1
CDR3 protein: CASSPQGARDKAFF
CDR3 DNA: TGCGCCAGCAGCCCGCAGGGGGCCCGGGACAAAGCTTTCTTT

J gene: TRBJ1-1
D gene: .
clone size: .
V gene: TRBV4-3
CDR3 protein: CASSPVGRGNTEAFF
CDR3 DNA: TGCGCCAGCAGCCCGGTGGGACGGGGGAACACTGAAGCTTTCTTT